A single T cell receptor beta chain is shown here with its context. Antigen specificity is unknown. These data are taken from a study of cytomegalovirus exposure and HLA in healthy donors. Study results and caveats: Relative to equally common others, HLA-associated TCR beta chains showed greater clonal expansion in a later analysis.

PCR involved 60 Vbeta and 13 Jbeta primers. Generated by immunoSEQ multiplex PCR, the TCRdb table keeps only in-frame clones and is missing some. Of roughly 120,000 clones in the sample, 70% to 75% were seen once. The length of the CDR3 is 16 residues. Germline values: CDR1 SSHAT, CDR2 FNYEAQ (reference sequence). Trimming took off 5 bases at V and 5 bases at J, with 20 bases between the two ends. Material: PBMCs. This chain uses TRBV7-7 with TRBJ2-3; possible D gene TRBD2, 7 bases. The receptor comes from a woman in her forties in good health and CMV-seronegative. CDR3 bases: TGTGCCAGCAGCCCCTTTAGGGGGGGGGCGGTAGATACGCAGTATTTT. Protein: CASSPFRGGAVDTQYF.